This T cell receptor (beta chain) was retrieved from a study of sequential checkpoint blockade in melanoma. On the study more broadly: Arm A got nivolumab then ipilimumab; arm B the reverse, 1:1. Maintenance nivolumab came after either treatment sequence.

Some clones are missing from TCRdb's copy, which holds only in-frame ones; the method was immunoSEQ multiplex PCR. Here the sample spans approximately 9,000 clones, 73% being singletons. Specified treatment: randomized to nivolumab then ipilimumab (arm A) or the reverse (arm B). No patient had prior DNA-damaging chemotherapy. From thawed PBMCs, live CD3+CD8+ cells negative for CD19 and CD56 were sorted. The CDR3 is made up of 13 amino acids. CDR1 is MDHEN, CDR2 SYDVKM, per germline. Trimming stripped 4 bases from V and 4 bases from J, with 10 bases between. The V and J genes are TRBV28 and TRBJ1-2, with D possibly being TRBD1 (5 bases). Sequencing was performed on CD8+ T cells sorted from blood (inferred from file names), taken from a patient given nivolumab and ipilimumab in sequence. This clonotype was sampled from a human donor with melanoma. The CDR3 reads CASSSLDSYGYTF. As DNA, the CDR3 is TGTGCCAGCAGTTCCCTAGACAGCTATGGCTACACCTTC.